This T cell receptor beta chain was captured by sequencing in a study of neurological immune-mediated disorders (dated by TCRdb to between 2018 and 2020). A note on the overall study: Peripheral blood TCR-beta repertoires from HTLV-I-associated myelopathy (HAM/TSP) patients, multiple sclerosis patients and healthy controls were compared by UMI-based sequencing. Longitudinal HAM/TSP and healthy donors had 3 time-points each (about 3-45 month intervals). The 106 TCR-beta libraries covered PBMC samples along with longitudinal samples, technical triplicates, and paired sorted CD4+ and CD8+ T-cell subsets. Of the 65 to 70 subjects in the cohort, some 15 were HAM/TSP patients, about 35 were multiple sclerosis patients, and about 20 were healthy controls.

The germline V gene gives CDR1 as SGDLS and CDR2 as YYNGEE. The CDR3 covers 14 residues, taking in both the cysteine and the phenylalanine. Only CDR3 DNA remains: 42 bases, in frame from the first base. V gives up 1 base and J gives up 7 bases, and the segment between their germline ends measures 12 bases. What this sample's time point label stands for: longitudinal time-point 1 (baseline). Healthy controls were blood bank volunteers in Maryland, USA. For the unsorted PBMC libraries, 2 million PBMCs were stored in RNAlater at -80 degrees C until RNA extraction and were used to generate the libraries. Peripheral blood was subjected to Ficoll-Hypaque density gradient centrifugation to isolate PBMCs, which were then cryopreserved in liquid nitrogen. The table lists this clonotype with many counts. It has no known antigen specificity. Nothing much larger sits one base from this clone, and base qualities are not available.

To synthesize cDNA, template-switch 5'RACE was performed with a primer carrying a 10-nucleotide random unique molecular identifier so that each TCR transcript was tagged. Every sequencing run covered 15-18 subjects and yielded more than 200 million TCR-beta sequences. The RNeasy kit was used to extract total RNA. The KAPA Real-time Library Amplification kit was used to amplify TCR-beta VDJ regions with primers for the TCR constant region and the 5'RACE anchor. A first PCR added sample indexes and Illumina adaptors, after which a second PCR increased the library yield. After Ampure bead purification, the TCR product of roughly 650 bp was size-selected on a 2% E-gel SizeSelection system. Before pooling, libraries had their quality checked on a Bioanalyzer, their concentration measured with Qubit, and their quantity determined with the Kapa Library Quantification kit. An Illumina HiSeq 2500 was used to sequence the libraries paired-end at 2 x 150 bp. To increase sequence diversity, 25-30% phiX was spiked into each library pool. Per the source publication's procedure: The UMI-based MiGEC pipeline processed quality-filtered reads and removed over 75% of raw TCR sequences during error correction. IMGT germline references were used for aligning VDJ genes, and each clonotype was defined as a unique CDR3 amino acid sequence together with its V-J genes. VDJtools evaluated clonal expansion, Shannon diversity and CDR3 relatedness (CalcPairwiseDistances, ClusterSamples); CLCbio workbench built phylogenetic trees. Clones with at least 8 unique UMIs were defined as expanded, with this threshold being based on coefficient-of-variation modelling across technical triplicates. TCRdb took the public reads, trimmed them with fastp at Q25, ran MiXCR for clone calling and kept in-frame beta chains. Each record represents a unique CDR3 protein, reported with the most common genes and DNA among its rows. TCRdb, not the original authors, processed these V and J calls. Here the sample has approximately 70,000 distinct CDR3 sequences; roughly a tenth occur a single time. In total, the top ten clones hold 9.5% to 10% of the sample.

Paper-wide results and their limitations: TCR clonal expansion was highest in HAM/TSP patients and lowest in MS patients, with MS patients falling below even healthy controls. No identical CDR3 amino acid sequences were shared among expanded clones across subjects, suggesting private TCR-beta repertoires in all groups.

The V and J segments used are TRBV9 and TRBJ2-1, with a tentative D gene TRBD2 over 6 matching bases. This TCR was sampled from a young man in good health. The sample taken for sequencing was PBMCs. The DNA sequence is as follows: TGTGCCAGCAGCGTACGTTTGCGGGAAAATGAGCAGTTCTTC. It specifies CASSVRLRENEQFF.